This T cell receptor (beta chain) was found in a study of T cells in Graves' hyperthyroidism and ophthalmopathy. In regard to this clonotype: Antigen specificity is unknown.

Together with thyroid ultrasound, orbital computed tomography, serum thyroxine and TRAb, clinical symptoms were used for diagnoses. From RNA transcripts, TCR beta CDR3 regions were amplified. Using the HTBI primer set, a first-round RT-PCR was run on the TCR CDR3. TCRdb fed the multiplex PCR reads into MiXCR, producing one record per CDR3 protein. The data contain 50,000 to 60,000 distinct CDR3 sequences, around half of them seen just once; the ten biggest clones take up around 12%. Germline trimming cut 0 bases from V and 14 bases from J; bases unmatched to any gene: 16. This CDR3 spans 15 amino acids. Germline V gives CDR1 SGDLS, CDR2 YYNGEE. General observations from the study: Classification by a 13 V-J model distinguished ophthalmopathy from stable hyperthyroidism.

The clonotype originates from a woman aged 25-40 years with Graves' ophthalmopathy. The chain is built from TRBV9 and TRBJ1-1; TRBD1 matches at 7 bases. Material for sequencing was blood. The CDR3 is CASSVALDRVAGAFF. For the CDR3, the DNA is TGTGCCAGCAGCGTAGCCCTAGACAGGGTTGCTGGAGCGTTCTTT.